These T cell receptor beta chains were read from a single sample in a study of blood T cell repertoires in COVID-19. Some clones are missing from TCRdb's copy, which holds only in-frame ones; the method was immunoSEQ multiplex PCR. Among approximately 150,000 clones listed, roughly 85% were seen once. Source material: peripheral blood. These TCRs come from a human donor in a cohort sampled during active COVID-19. CDR3s include the opening cysteine and the closing phenylalanine or tryptophan. A D gene is named only where the DNA matches it firmly. Expanded clones get a size class; other rows say once, few or many, or leave the size out.

D gene: TRBD2
clone size: .
J gene: TRBJ2-1
V gene: TRBV27
CDR3 DNA: TGTGCCAGCAGTTTATGGGGTAGCGGGAGCCCCTACAATGAGCAGTTCTTC
CDR3 protein: CASSLWGSGSPYNEQFF

D gene: TRBD1
clone size: .
J gene: TRBJ2-7
V gene: TRBV5-1
CDR3 DNA: TGCGCCAGCAGCCCGGGACAGCACGAGCAGTACTTC
CDR3 protein: CASSPGQHEQYF

D gene: .
clone size: .
J gene: TRBJ1-4
V gene: TRBV2
CDR3 DNA: TGTGCCAGCAGTTGGGGCGGGACGGCTAATGAAAAACTGTTTTTT
CDR3 protein: CASSWGGTANEKLFF

D gene: TRBD2
clone size: .
J gene: TRBJ2-3
V gene: TRBV2
CDR3 DNA: TGTGCCAGCAGTGGGATAGGACTAGCGACTCGAGATACGCAGTATTTT
CDR3 protein: CASSGIGLATRDTQYF

D gene: .
clone size: .
J gene: TRBJ1-3
V gene: TRBV10-3
CDR3 DNA: TGTGCCATCAGGGGAGGAGGAAACACCATATATTTT
CDR3 protein: CAIRGGGNTIYF

D gene: .
clone size: few
J gene: TRBJ2-4
V gene: TRBV10-3
CDR3 DNA: TGTGCCATCAGTGGAGAAGGGGAAACCATTCAGTACTTC
CDR3 protein: CAISGEGETIQYF

D gene: .
clone size: few
J gene: TRBJ1-4
V gene: TRBV24-1
CDR3 DNA: TGTGCCACCAGTGATTCCCTCAAACTGTTTTTT
CDR3 protein: CATSDSLKLFF

D gene: .
clone size: once
J gene: TRBJ1-5
V gene: TRBV28
CDR3 DNA: TGTGCCAGCAGGCCAACAGGGTCCCTCAATCAGCCCCAGCATTTT
CDR3 protein: CASRPTGSLNQPQHF

D gene: TRBD2
clone size: .
J gene: TRBJ2-1
V gene: TRBV5-1
CDR3 DNA: TGCGCCAGCAGGCCGATACAGAACGGGACTAGCCGGGATGAGCAGTTCTTC
CDR3 protein: CASRPIQNGTSRDEQFF

D gene: TRBD1
clone size: .
J gene: TRBJ1-2
V gene: TRBV3-1/TRBV3-2
CDR3 DNA: TGTGCCAGCAGCCAAGGCCCCGGACAGGGAAGTGGCTACACCTTC
CDR3 protein: CASSQGPGQGSGYTF

D gene: TRBD1
clone size: .
J gene: TRBJ1-6
V gene: TRBV6-5
CDR3 DNA: TGTGCCAGCAGCCCCGGGACAGCCAATTCACCCCTCCACTTT
CDR3 protein: CASSPGTANSPLHF

D gene: .
clone size: .
J gene: TRBJ2-7
V gene: TRBV28
CDR3 DNA: TGTGCCAGCAGTTGGCCCTCCCGGACTCCTATGATCTACGAGCAGTACTTC
CDR3 protein: CASSWPSRTPMIYEQYF

D gene: TRBD2
clone size: .
J gene: TRBJ2-7
V gene: TRBV2
CDR3 DNA: TGTGCCAGCAGTTGGACTAGCGGGACCTCCTACGAGCAGTACTTC
CDR3 protein: CASSWTSGTSYEQYF

D gene: .
clone size: .
J gene: TRBJ2-3
V gene: TRBV7-3
CDR3 DNA: TGTGCCAGCAGCTTAGGTGTGGGCCTCACAGATACGCAGTATTTT
CDR3 protein: CASSLGVGLTDTQYF

D gene: TRBD1
clone size: few
J gene: TRBJ1-4
V gene: TRBV7-9
CDR3 DNA: TGTGCCAGCAGCTCCAGGGGGTACGGGGAAAAACTGTTTTTT
CDR3 protein: CASSSRGYGEKLFF

D gene: .
clone size: .
J gene: TRBJ1-5
V gene: TRBV28
CDR3 DNA: TGTGCCAGCAGGCAGTTCAATCAGCCCCAGCATTTT
CDR3 protein: CASRQFNQPQHF

D gene: .
clone size: once
J gene: TRBJ2-7
V gene: TRBV28
CDR3 DNA: TGTGCCAGCAGTTTTGGGAGCTCCTACGAGCAGTACTTC
CDR3 protein: CASSFGSSYEQYF

D gene: .
clone size: .
J gene: TRBJ2-7
V gene: TRBV19
CDR3 DNA: TGTGCCAGTAGTACTAGGACAAACAGCCACGAGCAGTACTTC
CDR3 protein: CASSTRTNSHEQYF

D gene: .
clone size: .
J gene: TRBJ1-1
V gene: TRBV5-1
CDR3 DNA: TGCGCCAGCAGCCCGGAGCGGGGGCGCGGGACTGAAGCTTTCTTT
CDR3 protein: CASSPERGRGTEAFF

D gene: .
clone size: once
J gene: TRBJ1-3
V gene: TRBV25-1
CDR3 DNA: TGTGCCAGCAGTGCTTGGGGGCTCGGAAACACCATATATTTT
CDR3 protein: CASSAWGLGNTIYF

D gene: TRBD1
clone size: .
J gene: TRBJ2-7
V gene: TRBV7-9
CDR3 DNA: TGTGCCAGCACCAAGACAGGGACCTACGAGCAGTACTTC
CDR3 protein: CASTKTGTYEQYF

D gene: .
clone size: .
J gene: TRBJ2-7
V gene: TRBV14
CDR3 DNA: TGTGCCAGCAGCCACCAACAGGGACCCAGCTCCTACGAGCAGTACTTC
CDR3 protein: CASSHQQGPSSYEQYF

D gene: TRBD2
clone size: .
J gene: TRBJ2-1
V gene: TRBV12-3/TRBV12-4
CDR3 DNA: TGTGCCAGCGGGACTAGCGGGCGCAATGAGCAGTTCTTC
CDR3 protein: CASGTSGRNEQFF

D gene: .
clone size: .
J gene: TRBJ1-5
V gene: TRBV28
CDR3 DNA: TGTGCCAGCAGAGGAGATAGCAATCAGCCCCAGCATTTT
CDR3 protein: CASRGDSNQPQHF

D gene: .
clone size: .
J gene: TRBJ1-1
V gene: TRBV19
CDR3 DNA: TGTGCCAGTAAGGGGGTAGACGGAGATCTGGCTGAAGCTTTCTTT
CDR3 protein: CASKGVDGDLAEAFF

D gene: TRBD1
clone size: .
J gene: TRBJ1-2
V gene: TRBV7-9
CDR3 DNA: TGTGCCAGCAGCTCACAGGGGGCCCATGGCTACACCTTC
CDR3 protein: CASSSQGAHGYTF

D gene: .
clone size: .
J gene: TRBJ2-5
V gene: TRBV5-6
CDR3 DNA: TGTGCCAGCAGCTTGTTTGCGGGTCCGGAGACCCAGTACTTC
CDR3 protein: CASSLFAGPETQYF

D gene: TRBD2
clone size: .
J gene: TRBJ2-5
V gene: TRBV19
CDR3 DNA: TGTGCCAGTAGTATGACTAGCGGGGGGGCCCAAGAGACCCAGTACTTC
CDR3 protein: CASSMTSGGAQETQYF

D gene: TRBD1
clone size: few
J gene: TRBJ1-2
V gene: TRBV5-1
CDR3 DNA: TGCGCCAGCAGCCCCACAGGGGAACTGGGCGGCTACACCTTC
CDR3 protein: CASSPTGELGGYTF

D gene: .
clone size: many
J gene: TRBJ1-6
V gene: TRBV2
CDR3 DNA: TGTGCCAGCAGAGGGTACGGGGAAAATAATTCACCCCTCCACTTT
CDR3 protein: CASRGYGENNSPLHF

D gene: TRBD1
clone size: .
J gene: TRBJ2-7
V gene: TRBV6-6
CDR3 DNA: TGTGCCAGCAGTTACGGGACAGGGAACGAGCAGTACTTC
CDR3 protein: CASSYGTGNEQYF

D gene: TRBD1
clone size: .
J gene: TRBJ2-1
V gene: TRBV6-5
CDR3 DNA: TGTGCCAGCAGCGCGGGACAGGGGGTGAACAATGAGCAGTTCTTC
CDR3 protein: CASSAGQGVNNEQFF

D gene: TRBD1
clone size: .
J gene: TRBJ2-7
V gene: TRBV14
CDR3 DNA: TGTGCCAGCAGCCAAGTTCCCGGACAGGGGGGGTACGAGCAGTACTTC
CDR3 protein: CASSQVPGQGGYEQYF

D gene: .
clone size: .
J gene: TRBJ1-1
V gene: TRBV21-1
CDR3 DNA: TGTGCCAGCAGCCATTACGACAGGGATAAAACTGAAGCTTTCTTT
CDR3 protein: CASSHYDRDKTEAFF

D gene: TRBD2
clone size: .
J gene: TRBJ2-2
V gene: TRBV6-4
CDR3 DNA: TGTGCCAGCAGATCGAACCGACTAGCGGGGATCACCGGGGAGCTGTTTTTT
CDR3 protein: CASRSNRLAGITGELFF

D gene: TRBD2
clone size: .
J gene: TRBJ2-7
V gene: TRBV5-1
CDR3 DNA: TGCGCCAGCAGCTTGGAGCGGGAGCAGTCCTACGAGCAGTACTTC
CDR3 protein: CASSLEREQSYEQYF

D gene: .
clone size: .
J gene: TRBJ2-7
V gene: TRBV7-2
CDR3 DNA: TGTGCCAGCAGCTTAACCGCAGGTCAAGACTACGAGCAGTACTTC
CDR3 protein: CASSLTAGQDYEQYF

D gene: .
clone size: .
J gene: TRBJ2-7
V gene: TRBV3-1/TRBV3-2
CDR3 DNA: TGTGCCAGCAGCCAAAGGAACAGGGACGAGCAGTACTTC
CDR3 protein: CASSQRNRDEQYF

D gene: TRBD2
clone size: .
J gene: TRBJ2-7
V gene: TRBV6-2/TRBV6-3
CDR3 DNA: TGTGCCAGCAGTTCTCCCGCCGGGGGGGTAGCGGGTTTATCCTACGAGCAGTACTTC
CDR3 protein: CASSSPAGGVAGLSYEQYF

D gene: .
clone size: .
J gene: TRBJ1-1
V gene: TRBV5-5
CDR3 DNA: TGTGCCAGCAGCTTTCGTACAGGGTATCTAACTGAAGCTTTCTTT
CDR3 protein: CASSFRTGYLTEAFF

D gene: .
clone size: .
J gene: TRBJ2-2
V gene: TRBV24-1
CDR3 DNA: TGTGCCACCAGTGACGCGGACAGGAACACCGGGGAGCTGTTTTTT
CDR3 protein: CATSDADRNTGELFF

D gene: .
clone size: .
J gene: TRBJ1-1
V gene: TRBV4-2
CDR3 DNA: TGTGCCAGCAGCCAAGAGATCACCAGGGGAGGGTCGAACACTGAAGCTTTCTTT
CDR3 protein: CASSQEITRGGSNTEAFF

D gene: .
clone size: once
J gene: TRBJ1-1
V gene: TRBV29-1
CDR3 DNA: TGCAGCGCTACTACAACCAAGAACACTGAAGCTTTCTTT
CDR3 protein: CSATTTKNTEAFF

D gene: .
clone size: .
J gene: TRBJ1-2
V gene: TRBV5-5
CDR3 DNA: TGTGCCAGCAGCTTGGCCGCGGCTTCTAACTATGGCTACACCTTC
CDR3 protein: CASSLAAASNYGYTF

D gene: .
clone size: .
J gene: TRBJ1-2
V gene: TRBV10-3
CDR3 DNA: TGTGCCATCTATGAAAGAACAGAAGGGAGCTATGGCTACACCTTC
CDR3 protein: CAIYERTEGSYGYTF

D gene: .
clone size: .
J gene: TRBJ2-3
V gene: TRBV21-1
CDR3 DNA: TGTGCCAGCAGCAAAGAGGGGGTAACCTACACAGATACGCAGTATTTT
CDR3 protein: CASSKEGVTYTDTQYF

D gene: TRBD1
clone size: .
J gene: TRBJ1-1
V gene: TRBV28
CDR3 DNA: TGTGCCAGCAGATCAGGACAGGGTGGCACTGAAGCTTTCTTT
CDR3 protein: CASRSGQGGTEAFF

D gene: .
clone size: .
J gene: TRBJ1-6
V gene: TRBV19
CDR3 DNA: TGTGCCAGTAGTATCCCTGGACAAGAGTATTCACCCCTCCACTTT
CDR3 protein: CASSIPGQEYSPLHF

D gene: .
clone size: .
J gene: TRBJ1-3
V gene: TRBV29-1
CDR3 DNA: TGCAGCGCTGGGGGACAATCTGGAAACACCATATATTTT
CDR3 protein: CSAGGQSGNTIYF

D gene: TRBD1
clone size: .
J gene: TRBJ1-2
V gene: TRBV6-2/TRBV6-3
CDR3 DNA: TGTGCCAGCAGCAAACAGGGGGCGAGGGGCTACACCTTC
CDR3 protein: CASSKQGARGYTF